The 2 T cell receptor beta chains given below trace back to one sample, sequenced in a study of T cell repertoires in cytomegalovirus infection. Each CDR3 protein is one row after TCRdb ran MiXCR on the reads. The sample includes a few hundred thousand distinct CDR3 sequences, 8% to 10% seen only once; the top ten take about 4.5%. The sequenced material came from PBMCs. The receptor source for this set is a human donor in good health (CMV status not recorded). Some clones in this sample may be carry-over from other donors' samples.

This sequence joins TRBV28 and TRBJ1-1, with D unclear. Germline loops: CDR1 MDHEN, CDR2 SYDVKM. The V end lost 6 bases, the J end lost 4 bases, and 12 bases lay between the germline ends. This CDR3 has 13 residues. CDR3: CASSPGGVTEAFF. In DNA form, the CDR3 reads TGTGCCAGCAGCCCAGGCGGCGTCACTGAAGCTTTCTTT.

The sample holds many counts of this clonotype. The chain links TRBV7-2 to TRBJ1-3; D might be TRBD1 (6 bases). The CDR3 is 17 amino acids. The germline V gene has CDR1 SGHTA and CDR2 FQGNSA. The germline V and J ends were trimmed by 5 bases and 0 bases, with 17 bases remaining between them. CDR3 residues: CASSPQGSFYSGNTIYF. The DNA for the CDR3 is TGTGCCAGCAGCCCCCAGGGGTCCTTCTACTCTGGAAACACCATATATTTT.